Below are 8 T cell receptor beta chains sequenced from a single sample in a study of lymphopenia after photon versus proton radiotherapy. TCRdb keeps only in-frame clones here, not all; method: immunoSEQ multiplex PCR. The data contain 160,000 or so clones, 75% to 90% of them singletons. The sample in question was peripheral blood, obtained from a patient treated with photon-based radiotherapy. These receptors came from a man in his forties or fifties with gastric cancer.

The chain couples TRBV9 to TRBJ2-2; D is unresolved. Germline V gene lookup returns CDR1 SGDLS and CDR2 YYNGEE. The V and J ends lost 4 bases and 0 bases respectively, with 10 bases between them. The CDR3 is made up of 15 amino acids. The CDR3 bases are TGTGCCAGCAGCCCGCCTCACGCGAACACCGGGGAGCTGTTTTTT. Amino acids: CASSPPHANTGELFF.

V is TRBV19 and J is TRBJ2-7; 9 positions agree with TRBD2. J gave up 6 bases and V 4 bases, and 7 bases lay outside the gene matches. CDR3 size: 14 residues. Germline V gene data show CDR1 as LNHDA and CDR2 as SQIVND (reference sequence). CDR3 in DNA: TGTGCCAGTAGTAATAGCGGGAGAGTGGGCGAGCAGTACTTC. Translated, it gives CASSNSGRVGEQYF. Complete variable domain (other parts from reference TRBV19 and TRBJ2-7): DGGITQSPKYLFRKEGQNVTLSCEQNLNHDAMYWYRQDPGQGLRLIYYSQIVNDFQKGDIAEGYSVSREKKESFPLTVTSAQKNPTAFYLCASSNSGRVGEQYFGPGTRLTVT.

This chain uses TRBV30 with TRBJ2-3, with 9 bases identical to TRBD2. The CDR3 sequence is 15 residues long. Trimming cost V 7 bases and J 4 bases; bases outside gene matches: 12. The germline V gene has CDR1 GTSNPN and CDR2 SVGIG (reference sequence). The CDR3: CAFTPGTSPPDTQYF. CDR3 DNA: TGTGCCTTCACCCCCGGGACTAGCCCCCCAGATACGCAGTATTTT.

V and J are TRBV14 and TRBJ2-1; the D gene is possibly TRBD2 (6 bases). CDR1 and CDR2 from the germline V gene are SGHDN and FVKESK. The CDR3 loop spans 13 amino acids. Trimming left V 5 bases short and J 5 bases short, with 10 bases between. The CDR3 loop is CASSFGSHNEQFF. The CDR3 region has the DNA TGTGCCAGCAGCTTCGGGAGCCACAATGAGCAGTTCTTC.

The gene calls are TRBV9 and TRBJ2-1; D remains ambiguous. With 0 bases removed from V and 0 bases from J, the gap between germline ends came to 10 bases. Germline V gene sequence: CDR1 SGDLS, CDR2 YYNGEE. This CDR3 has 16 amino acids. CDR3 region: CASSVGGTNSYNEQFF. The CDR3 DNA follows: TGTGCCAGCAGCGTAGGGGGTACAAACTCCTACAATGAGCAGTTCTTC.

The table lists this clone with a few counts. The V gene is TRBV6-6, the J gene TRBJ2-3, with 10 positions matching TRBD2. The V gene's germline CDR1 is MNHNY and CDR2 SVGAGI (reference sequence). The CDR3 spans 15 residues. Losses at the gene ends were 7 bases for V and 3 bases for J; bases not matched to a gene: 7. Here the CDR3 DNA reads TGTGCCAGCAATCAGGCTAGCGGGAGTACAGATACGCAGTATTTT. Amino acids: CASNQASGSTDTQYF.

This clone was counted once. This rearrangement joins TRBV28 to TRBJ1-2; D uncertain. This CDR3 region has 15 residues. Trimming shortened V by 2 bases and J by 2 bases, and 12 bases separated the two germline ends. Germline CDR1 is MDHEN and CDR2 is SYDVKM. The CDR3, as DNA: TGTGCCAGCAGTTTAGCCCTTGAACGGAACTATGGCTACACCTTC. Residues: CASSLALERNYGYTF.

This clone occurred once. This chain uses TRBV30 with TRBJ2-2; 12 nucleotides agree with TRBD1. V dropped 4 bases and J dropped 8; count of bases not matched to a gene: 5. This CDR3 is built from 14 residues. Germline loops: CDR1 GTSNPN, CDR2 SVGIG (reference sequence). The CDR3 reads CAWTRDRGLGELFF. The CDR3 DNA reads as TGTGCCTGGACCCGGGACAGGGGGCTGGGGGAGCTGTTTTTT.